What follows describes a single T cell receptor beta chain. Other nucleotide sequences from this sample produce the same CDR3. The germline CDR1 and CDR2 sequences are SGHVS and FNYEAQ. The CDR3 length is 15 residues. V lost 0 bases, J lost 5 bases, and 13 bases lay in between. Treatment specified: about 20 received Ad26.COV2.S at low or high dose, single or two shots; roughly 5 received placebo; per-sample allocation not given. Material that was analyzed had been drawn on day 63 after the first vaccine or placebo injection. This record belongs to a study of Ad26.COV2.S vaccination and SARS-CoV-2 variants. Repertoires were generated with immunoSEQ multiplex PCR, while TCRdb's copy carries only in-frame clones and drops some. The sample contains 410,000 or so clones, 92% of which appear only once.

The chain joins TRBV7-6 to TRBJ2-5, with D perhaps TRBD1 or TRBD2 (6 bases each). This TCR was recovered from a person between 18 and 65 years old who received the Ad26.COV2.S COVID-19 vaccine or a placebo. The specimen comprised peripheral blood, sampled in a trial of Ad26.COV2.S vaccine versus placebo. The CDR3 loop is CASSLAGGEGETQYF. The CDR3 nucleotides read TGTGCCAGCAGCTTAGCCGGGGGCGAGGGGGAGACCCAGTACTTC.